The rows below give T cell receptor beta chains drawn from one sample of a study of type 1 regulatory T cells. From the reads, TCRdb called clonotypes with MiXCR, one entry per CDR3 protein. In the table there are around 62,000 distinct CDR3 sequences, 55% to 80% of which are singletons. These receptors have no known antigen. What was sequenced was cultured T cells, either the whole culture or a sorted T cell fraction (not recorded which). The receptors here all came from a human donor in good health. Both conserved end residues are part of each CDR3. Fields, in order: CDR3 DNA, CDR3 protein, V gene, D gene, clone size, J gene. A D gene is named only where the DNA matches it firmly. The size field is filled for only some rows; it gives once, few, many or a size class.

TGTGCCAGCAGTTACTCGATAGTGGCCGGGGACAGAGACAATGAGCAGTTCTTC CASSYSIVAGDRDNEQFF TRBV6-2/TRBV6-3 TRBD1 few TRBJ2-1
TGTGCCAGCAGCTTAGAACAGGGGGCAAGGGGAGAGCAGTACTTC CASSLEQGARGEQYF TRBV7-9 TRBD1 NA TRBJ2-7
TGTGCCAGCAGCTTAGTTGGCAGGGGGGGAACAGATACGCAGTATTTT CASSLVGRGGTDTQYF TRBV7-6 NA NA TRBJ2-3
TGTGCCAGCAGCTTACGCCTAGCGGGAGTCCATGAGCAGTTCTTC CASSLRLAGVHEQFF TRBV7-2 TRBD2 few TRBJ2-1
TGCGCCAGCAGCCCCGACGGACAGCCACAAGAGACCCAGTACTTC CASSPDGQPQETQYF TRBV5-1 NA NA TRBJ2-5
TGTGCCAGCAGCTTCGTGAACACTGAAGCTTTCTTT CASSFVNTEAFF TRBV7-8 NA NA TRBJ1-1
TGTGCCAGCAGCCCGATTCGGGTCGAGGACACTGAAGCTTTCTTT CASSPIRVEDTEAFF TRBV28 NA NA TRBJ1-1
TGTGCCAGCAGCTTCACCCATTGGGCGCAGTATTTT CASSFTHWAQYF TRBV5-8 NA NA TRBJ2-3
TGCAGTGCTAGCACAGGGGGCCTTTCGGTCAATGAGCAGTTCTTC CSASTGGLSVNEQFF TRBV20-1 TRBD1 NA TRBJ2-1
TGTGCCACCAGTCCCAGCGGGAGATACAATGAGCAGTTCTTC CATSPSGRYNEQFF TRBV15 TRBD2 NA TRBJ2-1
TGTGCCAGCAGCTCAAGGGCTAGCGCGTTTAGTATGAACGAGCAGTACTTC CASSSRASAFSMNEQYF TRBV7-2 NA NA TRBJ2-7
TGCAGTGCTAGTATACAGTCTAACTATGGCTACACCTTC CSASIQSNYGYTF TRBV20-1 NA NA TRBJ1-2
TGCGCCAGCAGCCCGATATTTCTCAGGGTAATCTACGAGCAGTACTTC CASSPIFLRVIYEQYF TRBV4-1 NA NA TRBJ2-7
TGTGCCATCAGTGAGGTGGGCACAGATACGCAGTATTTT CAISEVGTDTQYF TRBV10-3 NA few TRBJ2-3
TGTGCCAGCAGCTTACAAGAGACCCAGTACTTC CASSLQETQYF TRBV5-1 NA few TRBJ2-5
TGCGCCAGCAGCCTCAGCGGGAGCACCGGGGAGCTGTTTTTT CASSLSGSTGELFF TRBV4-3 TRBD2 NA TRBJ2-2
TGTGCCAGCAGCCAAGTAGGCCGAATACCAACTAATGAAAAACTGTTTTTT CASSQVGRIPTNEKLFF TRBV3-1 NA NA TRBJ1-4
TGTGCCATCAGTGAGTCGACGTTAGCGGGAGGACCCGGGGGTTACGAGCAGTACTTC CAISESTLAGGPGGYEQYF TRBV10-3 TRBD2 NA TRBJ2-7
TGCGCCAGCAGCTTGGCAGGGAACACTGAAGCTTTCTTT CASSLAGNTEAFF TRBV5-1 NA few TRBJ1-1
TGTGCCAGTAGCCACAAAAGAACTAGCGGGAGGCCGTACAATGAGCAGTTCTTC CASSHKRTSGRPYNEQFF TRBV19 TRBD2 NA TRBJ2-1
TGTGCCAGCAGTTTAGTCGCGGAGACTAGCGGCAGGGAGACCCAGTACTTC CASSLVAETSGRETQYF TRBV12-3/TRBV12-4 TRBD2 few TRBJ2-5
TGTGCCACCCCCGGGACTAGCGGTACCACAGATACGCAGTATTTT CATPGTSGTTDTQYF TRBV6-1 TRBD2 NA TRBJ2-3
TGTGCCAGCAAGGGGCTTCGCTCCTACAATGAGCAGTTCTTC CASKGLRSYNEQFF TRBV27 NA NA TRBJ2-1
TGCGCCAGCAGCTGGGAGGCCCAGGGAAATGAGCAGTTCTTC CASSWEAQGNEQFF TRBV5-1 NA NA TRBJ2-1
TGTGCCAGCAGTAGTCCCCGGGAATGGCAGGAGAATCTCATAGCCAAAAACATTCAGTACTTT CASSSPREWQENLIAKNIQYF TRBV6-2/TRBV6-3 NA NA TRBJ2-4
TGTGCCAGCAGTGGACAGGTCAGGAATGAGCAGTTCTTC CASSGQVRNEQFF TRBV12-3/TRBV12-4 TRBD1 once TRBJ2-1
TGTGCCAGCAGCCGGGGGGCCGGGATTCTGGACTTC CASSRGAGILDF TRBV3-1 NA NA TRBJ2-5
TGTGCCACCAGCAGTCGAAACGAGCAGTACTTC CATSSRNEQYF TRBV15 NA few TRBJ2-7
TGTGCCAGCAGTACAGGGGACGTCGGAGAGACCCAGTACTTC CASSTGDVGETQYF TRBV25-1 TRBD1 NA TRBJ2-5
TGTGCCAGCAGCTTGGTTATCTCTCCAGGGGCAGATACGCAGTATTTT CASSLVISPGADTQYF TRBV5-8 NA many TRBJ2-3
TGTGCCAGTAGTATGGCACAGCCTAGTCAGCCCCAGCATTTT CASSMAQPSQPQHF TRBV19 NA NA TRBJ1-5
TGTGCCAGCAGTTTCCCGGGTTTACAAGAGACCCAGTACTTC CASSFPGLQETQYF TRBV6-6 NA once TRBJ2-5
TGTGCCAGCAGCTCCAACCCCCTGGACAGGGGGACTGAAGCTTTCTTT CASSSNPLDRGTEAFF TRBV7-2 TRBD1 NA TRBJ1-1
TGTGCCAGCGGGGGACTAGCGGGAGTCGGTCAGTACTTC CASGGLAGVGQYF TRBV9 TRBD2 few TRBJ2-4
TGTGCCAGCAGTTTACCCCCGGGACAGGGGTTCCACAATGAGCAGTTCTTC CASSLPPGQGFHNEQFF TRBV27 TRBD1 NA TRBJ2-1
TGTGCCAGCAGTCCCCGGGGGGAGAGCACAGATACGCAGTATTTT CASSPRGESTDTQYF TRBV6-6 TRBD2 NA TRBJ2-3
TGTGCCAGCAGCAGACCGGGAGGGGACACCGGGGAGCTGTTTTTT CASSRPGGDTGELFF TRBV2 TRBD2 NA TRBJ2-2
TGTGCCAGCATGGGCAGGGGAAGCGCAGATACGCAGTATTTT CASMGRGSADTQYF TRBV6-6 NA NA TRBJ2-3
TGTGCCAGCAGCCAAGATGTGGGGGGCCCTAGCAGTCAGCCCCAGCATTTT CASSQDVGGPSSQPQHF TRBV4-2 NA NA TRBJ1-5
TGTGCCATCAGTGAGGACATACCTGCGAACACCGGGGAGCTGTTTTTT CAISEDIPANTGELFF TRBV10-3 NA NA TRBJ2-2
TGTGCCAGCAACAACTACGAGCAGTACTTC CASNNYEQYF TRBV6-1 NA NA TRBJ2-7
TGTGCCAGCAGCCTAGCTGCGGTCTATGGCTACACCTTC CASSLAAVYGYTF TRBV7-9 NA NA TRBJ1-2
TGCAGTGCTAGAGGAAGCGGGTCGATCTCCTACGAGCAGTACTTC CSARGSGSISYEQYF TRBV20-1 NA medium-sized TRBJ2-7
TGCGCCAGCAGCCCGCGGGGGGGCAGCAATCAGCCCCAGCATTTT CASSPRGGSNQPQHF TRBV5-1 NA NA TRBJ1-5
TGCAGCGCTGCCGGGGTAGTCTCCTACGAGCAGTACTTC CSAAGVVSYEQYF TRBV29-1 NA NA TRBJ2-7
TGTGCCAGCGGAGTCAGGGGGCAGACTAATGAAAAACTGTTTTTT CASGVRGQTNEKLFF TRBV27 TRBD1 NA TRBJ1-4